This entry concerns a single T cell receptor beta chain. Per the authors' pipeline: Estimates of nucleated cell counts were drawn from the amplification of reference gene primers. Profiled with immunoSEQ multiplex PCR; TCRdb holds only in-frame clones, not every one. The DNA was the basis for D and trimming; V, J and clone size are from that table. The repertoire includes approximately 140,000 clones, more than 70% of them detected once, and about 2.3% sits in the top ten. The data are from a study of blood T cell repertoires in COVID-19. Study-level information: The United States, Italy and Spain supplied acute and convalescent COVID-19 samples. Sample material is recorded as cDNA or gDNA derived from T cells, B-cell-depleted T cells, or PBMCs.

The germline gives CDR1 MNHEY, CDR2 SVGEGT. The CDR3 loop spans 17 amino acids. The V end was cut by 5 bases, the J end by 0 bases, with 20 bases between. J is TRBJ2-7 and V is TRBV6-2 or TRBV6-3, with D perhaps TRBD2 (6 bases). The sequenced sample consisted of peripheral blood. The receptor comes from a human donor in a cohort sampled during active COVID-19. This CDR3 is CASSPPPAGGISYEQYF. The CDR3 DNA is TGTGCCAGCAGTCCACCACCGGCAGGCGGGATCTCCTACGAGCAGTACTTC.